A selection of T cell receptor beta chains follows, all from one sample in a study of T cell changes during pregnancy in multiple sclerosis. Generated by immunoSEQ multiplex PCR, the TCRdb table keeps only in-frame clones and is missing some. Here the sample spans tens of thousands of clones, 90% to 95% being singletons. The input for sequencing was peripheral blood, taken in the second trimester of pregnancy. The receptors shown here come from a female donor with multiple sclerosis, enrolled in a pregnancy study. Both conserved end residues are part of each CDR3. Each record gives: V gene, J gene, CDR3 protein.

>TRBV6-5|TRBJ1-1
CASSYSGSDRRSEAFF
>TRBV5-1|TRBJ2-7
CASSLDRAYEQYF
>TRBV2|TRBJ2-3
CASSEEAGGLTDTQYF
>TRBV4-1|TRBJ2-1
CASSRTMDTTLSDEQFF
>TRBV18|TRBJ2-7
CASSPTPGGEGRYEQYF
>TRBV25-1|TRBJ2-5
CASSDHSPTETQYF
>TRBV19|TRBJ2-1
CATLRVAGGLAYNEQFF
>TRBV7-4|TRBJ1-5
CASSIIRGGNQPQHF
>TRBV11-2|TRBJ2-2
CASSINRVTGELFF
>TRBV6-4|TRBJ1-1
CASSERGGITEAFF
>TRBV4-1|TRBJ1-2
CASSPIGQNYGYTF
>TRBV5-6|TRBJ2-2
CASSPRIGWNTGELFF
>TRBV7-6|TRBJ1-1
CASSLERLLNSGKAFF
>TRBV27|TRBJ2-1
CASSSGSVYNEQFF
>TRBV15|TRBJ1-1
CATSRDRVVVREGTEAFF
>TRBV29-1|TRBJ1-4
CSGGQQAEKLFF
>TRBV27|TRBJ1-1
CASSAPGQLNTEAFF
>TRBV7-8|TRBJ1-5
CASSWGGRVYSNQPQHF